One sample yielded the 22 T cell receptor beta chains listed below, sequenced in a study of beta chain features in type 1 diabetes. The whole isolated RNA underwent reverse transcription, so sequencing captured expressed TCRB transcripts. Some clones are missing from TCRdb's copy, which holds only in-frame ones; the method was immunoSEQ multiplex PCR. Among some 150,000 clones listed, approximately 12% were seen once. Sequencing was done on a sample of central memory CD4+ T cells from blood. The receptor source for this set is a man between 18 and 35 years old in good health.

In its sample, this clone was seen many times. The sample holds other DNA sequences that translate to the same CDR3. The gene calls are TRBV5-4 and TRBJ2-5; 8 bases are a match to TRBD1. The CDR3 has 16 amino acids. In germline, CDR1 is SGHNT, CDR2 YYREEE (reference sequence). The V segment lost 4 bases and the J segment 7 bases; nucleotides outside the gene matches: 15. In DNA form, the CDR3 reads TGTGCCAGCAGCGGGGCTCAGGGGGCCCCACAGACGACCCAGTACTTC. This translates into CASSGAQGAPQTTQYF.

In this sample, this clone turned up a few times. The rearrangement joins TRBV5-1 to TRBJ2-6; tentatively, D is TRBD2 (5 bases). V was clipped by 7 bases and J by 1 base, with 9 bases between them. CDR3 length: 14 residues. Germline V gene lookup returns CDR1 SGHRS and CDR2 YFSETQ. In nucleotides, the CDR3 is TGCGCCAGCGTACGGGAATCTGGGGCCAACGTCCTGACTTTC. Amino acid sequence: CASVRESGANVLTF.

This chain joins TRBV18 and TRBJ1-1; D gene unclear. Germline values: CDR1 KGHSH, CDR2 LQKENI. V was clipped by 6 bases and J by 6 bases, with 17 bases between them. This CDR3 contains 14 residues. The CDR3: CASSPKASVPEAFF. The CDR3 DNA sequence: TGTGCCAGCTCCCCAAAGGCGTCAGTCCCTGAAGCTTTCTTT.

This clone showed up just a few times. CDR3 DNA sequence: TGTGCCTGGATCATGGCGGGTACCCGGCAGTACTTC. This encodes CAWIMAGTRQYF. The chain uses TRBV30 and TRBJ2-7; D possibly corresponds to TRBD2 (5 bases). The CDR3 consists of 12 residues. Trimming cost V 4 bases and J 9 bases, with 16 bases left between them. Germline-derived CDR1 and CDR2 are GTSNPN and SVGIG (reference sequence).

This clone showed up just a few times. This chain joins TRBV6-5 and TRBJ1-1; D is undetermined. Deletions cut 3 bases from V and 0 bases from J, with 11 bases between. CDR1 is MNHEY and CDR2 is SVGAGI in the germline V gene. CDR3 length: 15 residues. For the CDR3, the DNA is TGTGCCAGCAGTTATAACAGCCTAATGAACACTGAAGCTTTCTTT. Its protein product is CASSYNSLMNTEAFF.

This clone was detected only a few times. The chain is built from TRBV7-9 and TRBJ2-1, with 11 nucleotides matching TRBD2. In germline, CDR1 is SEHNR, CDR2 FQNEAQ (reference sequence). The CDR3 has 17 amino acids. Losses at the gene ends were 0 bases for V and 7 bases for J; bases not matched to a gene: 8. The CDR3, as DNA: TGTGCCAGCAGCTTAGCGCTAGCGGGAGGCCAAGCGAATGAGCAGTTCTTC. This translates into CASSLALAGGQANEQFF.

The chain links TRBV2 to TRBJ2-1; 9 bases fit TRBD1. CDR3 size: 16 residues. The V segment lost 6 bases and the J segment 3 bases; nucleotides outside the gene matches: 9. CDR1 and CDR2 (germline): SNHLY, FYNNEI. The CDR3 region is CASRTRTGVNYNEQFF. The CDR3 coding sequence is TGTGCCAGCAGGACCCGGACAGGGGTTAACTACAATGAGCAGTTCTTC.

V and J are TRBV7-2 and TRBJ1-2; 10 bases match TRBD1. The CDR3 is 14 amino acids. Losses at the gene ends were 6 bases for V and 7 bases for J; bases not matched to a gene: 8. The germline V gene encodes CDR1 SGHTA and CDR2 FQGNSA. CDR3 bases: TGTGCCAGCAGAGTAGACAGGGGGCAAGGTGGCTACACCTTC. It is translated as CASRVDRGQGGYTF.

V usage is TRBV28 and J usage is TRBJ2-1, with D perhaps given as TRBD1 or TRBD2 (5 bases each). CDR1 is MDHEN, CDR2 SYDVKM, per germline. V lost 6 bases to trimming and J lost 7 bases, with 7 bases between them. There are 11 residues in the CDR3. The CDR3 spells CASRGENEQFF. CDR3 nucleotides: TGTGCCAGCAGAGGGGAGAATGAGCAGTTCTTC.

The chain recombines TRBV30 with TRBJ2-5; D possibly corresponds to TRBD2 (6 bases). Trimming pared 5 bases from V and 4 bases from J, leaving 8 bases between. Germline V CDR1 and CDR2: GTSNPN, SVGIG (reference sequence). The CDR3 loop spans 11 amino acids. DNA for the CDR3: TGTGCCTGGGGGAGGCGAGAGACCCAGTACTTC. As protein: CAWGRRETQYF.

This rearrangement joins TRBV5-1 to TRBJ2-1, with 8 bases lining up with TRBD2. Germline V gives CDR1 SGHRS, CDR2 YFSETQ. The CDR3 length is 16 residues. Trimming took 4 bases from V and 4 from J; bases not matched to a gene: 10. The CDR3, as DNA: TGCGCCAGCAGCGCGGGGGGCGGAGGCACATACAATGAGCAGTTCTTC. Protein product: CASSAGGGGTYNEQFF.

This clone turned up a few times. The gene calls are TRBV7-3 and TRBJ2-7, with TRBD1 identical over 7 bases. Germline V CDR1 and CDR2: SGHTA, FQGTGA. J was trimmed by 6 bases and V by 5 bases; bases with no gene match: 13. The CDR3 spans 15 residues. Here the CDR3 reads CASSVTGTVGGEQYF. The CDR3 bases are TGTGCCAGCAGCGTGACCGGGACAGTCGGTGGCGAGCAGTACTTC.

The chain couples TRBV7-8 to TRBJ2-7; 7 bases match TRBD1. Per the germline V gene, CDR1 is SGHVS and CDR2 is FQNEAQ. V trimming: 5 bases; J trimming: 6 bases; junction bases outside the gene matches: 13. The CDR3 spans 15 residues. Written as DNA, the CDR3 is TGTGCCAGCAGCCCATACACTTCGACAGGGTCCGAGCAGTACTTC. Its protein product is CASSPYTSTGSEQYF.

This clone appeared a few times. This chain links TRBV27 with TRBJ2-2; D possibly corresponds to TRBD2 (6 bases). CDR3 length: 16 amino acids. Trimming removed 7 bases from V and 0 bases from J, with 15 bases in between. CDR1 is MNHEY, CDR2 SMNVEV, per germline (reference sequence). For the CDR3, the DNA is TGTGCCAGCACCCGCGGGGCGGGTACGAACACCGGGGAGCTGTTTTTT. Its translation: CASTRGAGTNTGELFF.

This clone was picked up a small number of times. V gene TRBV4-2 combines with J gene TRBJ1-2; 10 bases map to TRBD1. Germline CDR1 LGHNA, CDR2 YNFKEQ. The CDR3 loop spans 14 amino acids. V gave up 4 bases and J gave up 6 bases; unmatched junction bases: 5. CDR3 residues: CASSRQDRGHGYTF. The CDR3 DNA follows: TGTGCCAGCAGCCGGCAAGACAGGGGGCATGGCTACACCTTC.

This clone was seen only a few times. The chain links TRBV28 to TRBJ2-4; 8 nucleotides match TRBD1. This CDR3 contains 15 residues. Germline V gives CDR1 MDHEN, CDR2 SYDVKM. V dropped 5 bases and J dropped 2; count of bases not matched to a gene: 5. The CDR3 sequence: CASSPGGLTKNIQYF. CDR3 coding DNA: TGTGCCAGCAGTCCAGGGGGCCTGACCAAAAACATTCAGTACTTC.

This clone was counted many times. The chain combines TRBV30 with TRBJ2-2, with 8 bases aligning to TRBD1. Germline V gene sequence: CDR1 GTSNPN, CDR2 SVGIG (reference sequence). The CDR3 runs 14 residues. V dropped 5 bases and J dropped 6; count of bases not matched to a gene: 8. The CDR3: CAWDRSGGPGELFF. The CDR3 DNA reads TGTGCCTGGGACAGATCAGGGGGCCCCGGGGAGCTGTTTTTT.

The chain employs TRBV5-1 and TRBJ2-4, with 9 bases that match TRBD1. This CDR3 has 16 residues. The germline gives CDR1 SGHRS, CDR2 YFSETQ. V was clipped by 2 bases and J by 6 bases; unmatched bases: 9. CDR3 region: CASSFGSVQGANIQYF. The DNA for the CDR3 is TGCGCCAGCAGCTTTGGGTCGGTACAGGGGGCAAACATTCAGTACTTC. The full variable domain, its missing parts supplied by reference TRBV5-1 and TRBJ2-4, is KAGVTQTPRYLIKTRGQQVTLSCSPISGHRSVSWYQQTPGQGLQFLFEYFSETQRNKGNFPGRFSGRQFSNSRSEMNVSTLELGDSALYLCASSFGSVQGANIQYFGAGTRLSVL.

The CDR3 DNA reads TGTGCTAGTGCCCTCACACAGGGGTACGGCACAGATACGCAGTATTTT. Amino acid sequence: CASALTQGYGTDTQYF. The gene calls are TRBV12-5 and TRBJ2-3; 7 bases line up with TRBD1. This CDR3 spans 16 amino acids. Looked up from germline, CDR1 is LGHNT and CDR2 is FRNRAP. The V gene end was trimmed by 7 bases and the J gene end by 1 base; junction bases not matched to a gene: 11.

This rearrangement joins TRBV30 to TRBJ1-2; D not certain. The V and J ends lost 4 bases and 4 bases respectively, with 13 bases between them. The CDR3 consists of 13 residues. Germline V gene sequence: CDR1 GTSNPN, CDR2 SVGIG (reference sequence). Written as DNA, the CDR3 is TGTGCCTGGACGGGTCAGATCATCTATGGCTACACCTTC. Translated: CAWTGQIIYGYTF.

The rearrangement joins TRBV2 to TRBJ1-2; D gene unclear. The CDR3 has 12 amino acids. Trimming cost V 8 bases and J 4 bases, with 11 bases left between them. Germline-derived CDR1 and CDR2 are SNHLY and FYNNEI. In DNA form, the CDR3 reads TGTGCCAGCGGGCGCGCTAGCTATGGCTACACCTTC. This sequence encodes CASGRASYGYTF.

The J gene is TRBJ1-2, the V gene TRBV28; weak D call: TRBD1 (6 bases). Trimming took off 8 bases at V and 4 bases at J, with 11 bases between the two ends. The CDR3 covers 12 residues. The germline gives CDR1 MDHEN, CDR2 SYDVKM. CDR3 DNA: TGTGCCAGCCAGGGGTCTGGCTATGGCTACACCTTC. As protein: CASQGSGYGYTF.